The clone carrying this TCR beta chain was recorded many times. As yet, its antigen is unknown. This sample is part of a study of blood T cells in healthy people across ages. Whole-study results and caveats: With age, beta diversity per million T cells declined roughly linearly, significantly by 30 to 40.

The CDR3 sequence is 16 residues long. CDR1 is MNHNS, CDR2 SASEGT, per germline. Trimming shortened V by 5 bases and J by 3 bases, and 17 bases separated the two germline ends. Then a second PCR, running roughly 7 to 11 cycles, was carried out with a sample-barcoded 5' primer and a J-beta primer mix. Using its own MiXCR run on the 5' RACE reads, TCRdb lists one record per CDR3 protein. The repertoire holds hundreds of thousands of distinct CDR3 sequences, with about 32% as singletons. This sequence originates from a woman older than 75 in good health. This chain connects TRBV6-1 to TRBJ2-1, with D possibly TRBD1 on 6 matching bases. Specimen: blood. The CDR3 DNA follows: TGTGCCAGCAGTCCTTTTCAGGGGTTTTACTACAATGAGCAGTTCTTC. Its protein is CASSPFQGFYYNEQFF.